The present entry profiles one T cell receptor (beta chain) with its context. Antigen: not known. This specimen comes from a study of cytomegalovirus exposure and HLA in healthy donors. Study-level points and caveats: When analyzed later, a missense DCLRE1C variant was found to be linked to TCR beta V- and J-gene trimming.

Trimming removed 7 bases from V and 4 bases from J, with 16 bases in between. Germline-derived CDR1 and CDR2 are SQVTM and ANQGSEA. This CDR3 is built from 13 residues. PCR amplification relied on 60 Vbeta primers (plus 13 Jbeta primers). The method was immunoSEQ multiplex PCR; TCRdb's version includes in-frame clones alone and lacks a portion of them. The table includes 150,000 or so clones, roughly 79% detected once. The rearrangement joins TRBV29-1 to TRBJ1-1; D possibly corresponds to TRBD1 (6 bases). Sequencing was done on a sample of PBMCs. This sequence was found in a woman aged 45-65 years in good health and CMV-seropositive. For the CDR3, the DNA is TGCAGCGCCCGAGGGGGGGGGAGCACTGAAGCTTTCTTT. This encodes CSARGGGSTEAFF. The variable domain in full, with the rest retrieved from reference TRBV29-1 and TRBJ1-1, is SAVISQKPSRDICQRGTSLTIQCQVDSQVTMMFWYRQQPGQSLTLIATANQGSEATYESGFVIDKFPISRPNLTFSTLTVSNMSPEDSSIYLCSARGGGSTEAFFGQGTRLTVV.